The T cell receptor (beta chain) described here comes from a study of shared clonotypes between healthy human individuals. This CDR3 is built from 15 residues. In germline, CDR1 is GTSNPN, CDR2 SVGIG (reference sequence). V was shortened by 0 bases and J by 2 bases, with 11 bases between the two germline ends. Data came from immunoSEQ multiplex PCR; TCRdb stores just in-frame clones and leaves some out. The sample has roughly 2,500,000 clones, over 85% seen once. Sequencing was done on a sample of naive CD4+ T cells from PBMCs. Subset described: CD45RA+ positively selected. The origin of this receptor is a man between 18 and 35 years old in good health. Some clones in this sample may be carry-over from other donors' samples. This sequence joins TRBV30 and TRBJ1-5; D might be TRBD1 (5 bases). In DNA form, the CDR3 reads TGTGCCTGGAGTGTCGGCGGGGGGGGCAATCAGCCCCAGCATTTT. It specifies CAWSVGGGGNQPQHF.